The 15 T cell receptor beta chains reported below all come from one sample, sequenced in a study of CD8+ T cells in alopecia areata. Extraction of RNA preceded its reverse transcription into cDNA, which served as the sequencing template. TCRdb's table, derived via immunoSEQ multiplex PCR, lists solely in-frame clones and lacks some. This table has about 97,000 clones, roughly two fifths appearing once. The sequenced sample consisted of CD4+ T cells sorted from blood. The receptor source for this set is a human donor with alopecia areata.

This clone turned up a few times. The rearrangement joins TRBV18 to TRBJ2-6; unclear D gene. V lost 0 bases to trimming and J lost 2 bases, with 2 bases between them. Germline-derived CDR1 and CDR2 are KGHSH and LQKENI. The CDR3 extends over 14 amino acids. The CDR3 sequence is CASSPPTGANVLTF. CDR3 bases: TGTGCCAGCTCACCACCAACTGGGGCCAACGTCCTGACTTTC.

This sequence joins TRBV5-1 and TRBJ2-7; perhaps D is TRBD1 or TRBD2 (5 bases each). This CDR3 comprises 13 residues. Trimming pared 5 bases from V and 1 base from J, leaving 10 bases between. Germline CDR1 and CDR2: SGHRS and YFSETQ. The CDR3 bases are TGCGCCAGCAGACGGGACGAGTCCTACGAGCAGTACTTC. It is translated as CASRRDESYEQYF.

The chain couples TRBV6-1 to TRBJ2-1; no firm D call. V was clipped by 1 base and J by 2 bases, with 12 bases between them. Germline loops: CDR1 MNHNS, CDR2 SASEGT. This CDR3 is 16 amino acids long. CDR3 nucleotide sequence: TGTGCCAGCAGTGAAGTTCGGCAGGTCCCCTACAATGAGCAGTTCTTC. Translation gives CASSEVRQVPYNEQFF.

The gene calls are TRBV4-3 and TRBJ1-6; 9 bases agree with TRBD1. V shed 4 bases, J shed 9 bases, and the junction held 7 bases outside the gene matches. This CDR3 has 15 amino acids. Germline assignment: CDR1 LGHNA and CDR2 YSLEER. CDR3 amino acids: CASSRLQGAGSPLHF. The DNA of the CDR3 is TGCGCCAGCAGCCGGTTACAGGGGGCGGGTTCACCCCTCCACTTT.

The chain joins TRBV6-1 to TRBJ1-5, with D tentatively TRBD1 (5 bases). The CDR3 totals 15 residues. Trimming stripped 8 bases from V and 1 base from J, with 15 bases between. The germline V gene has CDR1 MNHNS and CDR2 SASEGT. The CDR3 DNA follows: TGTGCCAGCGGATCACAGGTCCTCAGCAATCAGCCCCAGCATTTT. This codes for CASGSQVLSNQPQHF.

This rearrangement joins TRBV27 to TRBJ2-5; 10 nucleotides agree with TRBD2. This CDR3 contains 16 residues. Trimming at V came to 8 bases and at J to 4 bases, leaving 13 bases not matched to a gene. Germline V gives CDR1 MNHEY, CDR2 SMNVEV (reference sequence). CDR3 residues: CASGTRLAGGGETQYF. DNA for the CDR3: TGTGCCAGCGGGACGCGACTAGCGGGTGGGGGAGAGACCCAGTACTTC.

This clone occurred once. The chain couples TRBV30 to TRBJ2-5; 7 nucleotides align to TRBD2. CDR1 and CDR2 from the germline V gene are GTSNPN and SVGIG (reference sequence). Trimming cost V 2 bases and J 1 base; bases outside gene matches: 4. The CDR3 sequence is 14 residues long. The CDR3 nucleotides read TGTGCCTGGAGTAGCGGGGCCCTCCAAGAGACCCAGTACTTC. This codes for CAWSSGALQETQYF.

This clone was detected a few times. V and J are TRBV28 and TRBJ2-7; no clear D gene. The CDR3 contains 14 residues. Per the germline V gene, CDR1 is MDHEN and CDR2 is SYDVKM. V shed 7 bases and J shed 0 bases, with 13 bases lying between them. CDR3 coding DNA: TGTGCCAGCACGGGCACCCTGAGCTCCTACGAGCAGTACTTC. It yields the protein CASTGTLSSYEQYF. Full variable domain (rest looked up from reference TRBV28 and TRBJ2-7): DVKVTQSSRYLVKRTGEKVFLECVQDMDHENMFWYRQDPGLGLRLIYFSYDVKMKEKGDIPEGYSVSREKKERFSLILESASTNQTSMYLCASTGTLSSYEQYFGPGTRLTVT.

The V call is TRBV5-6, the J call TRBJ2-1; D gene uncertain. CDR1 is SGHDT and CDR2 is YYEEEE in the germline V gene. V lost 1 base and J 9 bases, leaving 8 bases between the germline ends. The CDR3 extends over 12 amino acids. Here the CDR3 reads CASSLYVSEQFF. The CDR3 DNA is TGTGCCAGCAGCTTGTATGTCTCTGAGCAGTTCTTC.

The genes are TRBV29-1 and TRBJ1-4; a possible D gene is TRBD1 (6 bases). Germline V lookup: CDR1 SQVTM, CDR2 ANQGSEA. The CDR3 has 13 residues. Trimming took 7 bases from V and 3 from J, leaving 12 bases between them. The CDR3 bases are TGCAGCGCCGTACCAGGGGCTAATGAAAAACTGTTTTTT. This codes for CSAVPGANEKLFF. The whole variable domain, remainder taken from reference TRBV29-1 and TRBJ1-4, is SAVISQKPSRDICQRGTSLTIQCQVDSQVTMMFWYRQQPGQSLTLIATANQGSEATYESGFVIDKFPISRPNLTFSTLTVSNMSPEDSSIYLCSAVPGANEKLFFGSGTQLSVL.

The chain recombines TRBV30 with TRBJ2-7; D is perhaps TRBD2 (5 bases). Trimming took 2 bases from V and 0 from J, leaving 11 bases between them. CDR1 is GTSNPN, CDR2 SVGIG, per germline (reference sequence). CDR3 length: 14 amino acids. CDR3 residues: CAWSQDGDSYEQYF. CDR3 coding DNA: TGTGCCTGGAGTCAGGACGGGGACTCCTACGAGCAGTACTTC.

In its sample, this clone was seen a few times. The genes are TRBV6-4 and TRBJ2-1; 9 nucleotides align to TRBD1. The CDR3 totals 13 residues. Germline values: CDR1 MRHNA, CDR2 SNTAGT. The ends lost 3 bases at V and 8 bases at J; junction bases unmatched: 2. CDR3 sequence (DNA): TGTGCCAGCAGTGAACAGGGGGCTGATGAGCAGTTCTTC. Its protein product is CASSEQGADEQFF.

The rearrangement links TRBV7-8 to TRBJ1-5; a weak D match, TRBD1 (6 bases). Germline V lookup: CDR1 SGHVS, CDR2 FQNEAQ. This CDR3 comprises 13 residues. Trimming left V 1 base short and J 9 bases short, with 10 bases between. CDR3 sequence reads: CASSLVQGGPQHF. The DNA for the CDR3 is TGTGCCAGCAGCTTAGTACAGGGTGGGCCCCAGCATTTT. The variable domain in full, completed from reference TRBV7-8 and TRBJ1-5, reads GAGVSQSPRYKVAKRGQDVALRCDPISGHVSLFWYQQALGQGPEFLTYFQNEAQLDKSGLPSDRFFAERPEGSVSTLKIQRTQQEDSAVYLCASSLVQGGPQHFGDGTRLSIL.

V and J are TRBV7-2 and TRBJ2-7; 8 nucleotides align to TRBD1. The ends lost 2 bases at V and 5 bases at J; junction bases unmatched: 8. Germline V gene sequence: CDR1 SGHTA, CDR2 FQGNSA. This CDR3 comprises 15 residues. CDR3 bases: TGTGCCAGCAGCTTAAAAGGACAGGGCATCAACGAGCAGTACTTC. It is translated as CASSLKGQGINEQYF.

This chain uses TRBV28 with TRBJ1-2; weak D call: TRBD1 (5 bases). The CDR3 totals 12 residues. The germline CDR1 and CDR2 sequences are MDHEN and SYDVKM. The V end was cut by 8 bases, the J end by 6 bases, with 13 bases between. The CDR3 sequence: CASGTPQHGYTF. The CDR3, as DNA: TGTGCCAGCGGGACGCCTCAACATGGCTACACCTTC.